The 6 T cell receptor beta chains given below trace back to one sample, sequenced in a study of T cell repertoires in cytomegalovirus infection. TCRdb analysed the reads with MiXCR anew, one entry per CDR3 protein. This table holds fewer than 900,000 distinct CDR3 sequences, around 29% found once. The antigens these receptors bind are not known. Material: cultured CD8+ T cells from PBMCs, obtained from culture after CMV antigen stimulation. These receptors originate from a human donor in good health (CMV status not recorded). Some clones in this sample may be carry-over from other donors' samples.

V gene TRBV6-6 combines with J gene TRBJ1-3, with a tentative D call TRBD1 (5 bases). CDR1 is MNHNY and CDR2 is SVGAGI in the germline V gene (reference sequence). Trimming pared 6 bases from V and 2 bases from J, leaving 14 bases between. The CDR3 runs to 15 residues. CDR3 amino acids: CASSPKRGAGNTIYF. The CDR3, as DNA: TGTGCCAGCAGCCCTAAGCGGGGGGCTGGAAACACCATATATTTT.

V gene TRBV4-1 combines with J gene TRBJ1-1, with no clear D. Per the germline V gene, CDR1 is MGHRA and CDR2 is YSYEKL. The CDR3 totals 15 residues. V lost 4 bases, J lost 4 bases, and 16 bases lay in between. The CDR3 sequence: CASSPSRQPGTEAFF. The CDR3 bases are TGCGCCAGCAGCCCCTCGAGGCAGCCGGGCACTGAAGCTTTCTTT.

In its sample, this clonotype was seen a few times. The chain joins TRBV4-1 to TRBJ2-1; 8 nucleotides agree with TRBD1. Germline CDR1 reads MGHRA; CDR2 reads YSYEKL. V shed 1 base, J shed 7 bases, and the junction held 0 bases outside the gene matches. The CDR3 length is 13 residues. The chain's CDR3 is CASSQGTGNEQFF. The CDR3 region has the DNA TGCGCCAGCAGCCAAGGGACAGGGAATGAGCAGTTCTTC.

The rearrangement joins TRBV29-1 to TRBJ2-1; D is uncertain. The V and J ends lost 1 base and 0 bases respectively, with 7 bases between them. CDR3 size: 14 residues. Germline V gene lookup returns CDR1 SQVTM and CDR2 ANQGSEA. CDR3 sequence reads: CSVEGWSSYNEQFF. In DNA, the CDR3 is TGCAGCGTTGAAGGTTGGAGCTCCTACAATGAGCAGTTCTTC.

The chain couples TRBV6-1 to TRBJ2-1, with D perhaps TRBD2 (5 bases). This CDR3 comprises 15 residues. Trimming pared 1 base from V and 10 bases from J, leaving 17 bases between. From germline, CDR1 is MNHNS and CDR2 SASEGT. CDR3 sequence (DNA): TGTGCCAGCAGTGAAGGGCTAGCATCAGCGAGGGAGCAGTTCTTC. This sequence encodes CASSEGLASAREQFF.

V is TRBV5-1 and J is TRBJ2-4; no clear D. The V end lost 5 bases, the J end lost 3 bases, and 6 bases lay between the germline ends. CDR1 SGHRS and CDR2 YFSETQ come from the germline V gene. This CDR3 is 12 amino acids long. The CDR3 DNA is TGCGCCAGCAGAGGCGGCAAAAACATTCAGTACTTC. It codes for CASRGGKNIQYF.